This TCR beta chain was observed in a study of OX40 agonist ivuxolimab in advanced cancers. Patients with a history of autoimmune disease or on systemic immunosuppression were excluded. Repertoires were generated with immunoSEQ multiplex PCR, while TCRdb's copy carries only in-frame clones and drops some. The table lists about 18,000 clones, 70% to 80% of them singletons. To note about this clone: What it recognizes is unknown.

Notes on the study in general: In CD8+ T cells, expanded clones were on average more numerous than in CD4+.

This CDR3 spans 14 amino acids. Trimming stripped 4 bases from V and 3 bases from J, with 11 bases between. CDR1 and CDR2 (germline): SGHNT, YYREEE (reference sequence). The source is an adult with an advanced solid tumor such as melanoma, head and neck, liver or kidney cancer. Sequencing was performed on CD4+ or CD8+ T cells sorted from blood, taken in a trial of the OX40 agonist ivuxolimab. The chain is built from TRBV5-4 and TRBJ1-3; no clear D. DNA for the CDR3: TGTGCCAGCAGCCCGGGTGGAGTTGGAAACACCATATATTTT. It specifies CASSPGGVGNTIYF.